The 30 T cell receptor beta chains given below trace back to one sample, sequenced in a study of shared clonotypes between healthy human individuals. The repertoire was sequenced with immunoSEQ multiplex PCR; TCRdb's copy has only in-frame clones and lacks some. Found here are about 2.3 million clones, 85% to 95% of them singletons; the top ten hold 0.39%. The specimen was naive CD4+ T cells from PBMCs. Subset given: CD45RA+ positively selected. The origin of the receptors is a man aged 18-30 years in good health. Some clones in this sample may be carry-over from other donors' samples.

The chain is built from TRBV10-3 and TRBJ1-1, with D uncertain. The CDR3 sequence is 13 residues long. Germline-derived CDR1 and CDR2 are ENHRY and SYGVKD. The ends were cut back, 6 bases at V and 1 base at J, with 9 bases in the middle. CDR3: CAIRPGGNTEAFF. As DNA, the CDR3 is TGTGCCATCAGGCCGGGTGGGAACACTGAAGCTTTCTTT.

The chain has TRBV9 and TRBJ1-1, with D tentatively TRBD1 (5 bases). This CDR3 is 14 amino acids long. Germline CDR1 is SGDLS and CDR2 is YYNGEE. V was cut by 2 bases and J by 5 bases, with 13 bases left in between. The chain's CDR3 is CASSVTGGGTEAFF. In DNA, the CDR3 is TGTGCCAGCAGCGTGACTGGGGGTGGGACTGAAGCTTTCTTT.

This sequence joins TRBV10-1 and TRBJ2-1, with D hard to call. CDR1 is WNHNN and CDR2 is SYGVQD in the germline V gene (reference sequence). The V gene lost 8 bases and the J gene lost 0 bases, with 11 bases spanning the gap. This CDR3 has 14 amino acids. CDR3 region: CASSGPSSYNEQFF. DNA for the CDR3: TGCGCCAGCTCGGGTCCGAGCTCCTACAATGAGCAGTTCTTC.

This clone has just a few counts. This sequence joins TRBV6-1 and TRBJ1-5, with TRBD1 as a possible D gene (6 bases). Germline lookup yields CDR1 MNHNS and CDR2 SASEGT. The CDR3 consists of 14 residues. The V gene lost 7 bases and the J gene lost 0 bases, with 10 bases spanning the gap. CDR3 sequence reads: CASTRQDSNQPQHF. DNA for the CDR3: TGTGCCAGCACCAGACAGGATAGCAATCAGCCCCAGCATTTT.

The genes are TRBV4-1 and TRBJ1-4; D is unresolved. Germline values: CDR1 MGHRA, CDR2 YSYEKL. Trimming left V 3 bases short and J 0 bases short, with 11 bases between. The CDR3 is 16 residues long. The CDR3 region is CASSQRGETTNEKLFF. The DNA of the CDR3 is TGCGCCAGCAGCCAGCGCGGAGAGACAACTAATGAAAAACTGTTTTTT.

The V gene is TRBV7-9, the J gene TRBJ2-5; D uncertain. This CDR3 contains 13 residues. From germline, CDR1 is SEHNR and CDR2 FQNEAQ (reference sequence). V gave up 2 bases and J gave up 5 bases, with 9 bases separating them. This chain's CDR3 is CASSLIGEETQYF. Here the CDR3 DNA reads TGTGCCAGCAGCTTAATTGGCGAGGAGACCCAGTACTTC.

The CDR3, as DNA: TGTGCCATCAGCCGGACAGAAGGAAACACTGAAGCTTTCTTT. Amino acids: CAISRTEGNTEAFF. This chain links TRBV6-1 with TRBJ1-1, with D perhaps TRBD1 (6 bases). This CDR3 is built from 14 residues. V shed 10 bases and J shed 2 bases, with 17 bases lying between them. From germline, CDR1 is MNHNS and CDR2 SASEGT.

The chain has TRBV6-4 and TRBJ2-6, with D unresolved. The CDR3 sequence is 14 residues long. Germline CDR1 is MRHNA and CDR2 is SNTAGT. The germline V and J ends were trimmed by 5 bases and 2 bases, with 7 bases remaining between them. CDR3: CASSQYTGANVLTF. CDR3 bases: TGTGCCAGCAGTCAATATACTGGGGCCAACGTCCTGACTTTC.

The CDR3 nucleotides are TGTGCCAGCAGCATCACGGGCCCCTACGAGCAGTACTTC. Its protein is CASSITGPYEQYF. The chain recombines TRBV7-9 with TRBJ2-5, with D hard to call. The J call may not be correct, given that the DNA end is closer to TRBJ2-7. The germline gives CDR1 SEHNR, CDR2 FQNEAQ (reference sequence). There are 13 residues in the CDR3.

In nucleotides, the CDR3 is TGTGCCAGCAGAGCAGGGGGCGCGGGAGAGACCCAGTACTTC. This gives the protein CASRAGGAGETQYF. The chain joins TRBV25-1 to TRBJ2-5, with 8 positions matching TRBD1. Trimming cost V 6 bases and J 4 bases; bases outside gene matches: 7. Germline V gene sequence: CDR1 MGHDK, CDR2 SYGVNS. The CDR3 spans 14 residues.

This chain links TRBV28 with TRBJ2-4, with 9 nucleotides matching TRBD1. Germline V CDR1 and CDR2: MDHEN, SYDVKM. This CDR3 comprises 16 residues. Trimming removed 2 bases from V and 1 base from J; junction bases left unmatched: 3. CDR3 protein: CASSLAGTGAKNIQYF. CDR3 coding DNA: TGTGCCAGCAGTTTAGCCGGGACAGGGGCCAAAAACATTCAGTACTTC.

CDR3 DNA sequence: TGTGCCAGCAGCCAAAATAGGGGCACAGATACGCAGTATTTT. Translation gives CASSQNRGTDTQYF. The chain joins TRBV5-4 to TRBJ2-3; D call uncertain. V dropped 4 bases and J dropped 1 base, with 10 bases sitting between them. The CDR3 spans 14 residues. CDR1 is SGHNT, CDR2 YYREEE, per germline (reference sequence).

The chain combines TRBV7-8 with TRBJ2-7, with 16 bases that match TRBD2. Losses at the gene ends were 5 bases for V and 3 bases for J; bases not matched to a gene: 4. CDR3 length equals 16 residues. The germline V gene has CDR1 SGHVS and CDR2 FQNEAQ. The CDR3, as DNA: TGTGCCAGCAGCCAGGGACTAGCGGGGGGGGGCTACGAGCAGTACTTC. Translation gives CASSQGLAGGGYEQYF.

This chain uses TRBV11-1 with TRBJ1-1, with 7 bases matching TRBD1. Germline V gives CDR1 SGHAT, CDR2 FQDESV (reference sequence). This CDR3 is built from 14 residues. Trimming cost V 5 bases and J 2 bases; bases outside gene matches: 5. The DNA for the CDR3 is TGTGCCAGCAGCCCGCGGACAGGCAACACTGAAGCTTTCTTT. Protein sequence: CASSPRTGNTEAFF. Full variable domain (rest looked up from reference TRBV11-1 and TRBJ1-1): EAEVAQSPRYKITEKSQAVAFWCDPISGHATLYWYRQILGQGPELLVQFQDESVVDDSQLPKDRFSAERLKGVDSTLKIQPAELGDSAMYLCASSPRTGNTEAFFGQGTRLTVV.

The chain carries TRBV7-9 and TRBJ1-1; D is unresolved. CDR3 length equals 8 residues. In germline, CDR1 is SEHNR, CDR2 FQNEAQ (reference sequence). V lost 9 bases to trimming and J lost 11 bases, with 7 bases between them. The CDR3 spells CARTLAFF. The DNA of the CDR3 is TGTGCCAGGACACTTGCTTTCTTT.

The CDR3 sequence is CASSLRQGLAVDQPQHF. In nucleotides, the CDR3 is TGTGCCAGCAGTTTACGGCAGGGATTAGCGGTGGATCAGCCCCAGCATTTT. The V and J genes are TRBV27 and TRBJ1-5, with D possibly TRBD1 on 5 matching bases. The germline V and J ends were trimmed by 2 bases and 5 bases, with 19 bases remaining between them. The CDR3 is 17 amino acids. CDR1 is MNHEY, CDR2 SMNVEV, per germline (reference sequence).

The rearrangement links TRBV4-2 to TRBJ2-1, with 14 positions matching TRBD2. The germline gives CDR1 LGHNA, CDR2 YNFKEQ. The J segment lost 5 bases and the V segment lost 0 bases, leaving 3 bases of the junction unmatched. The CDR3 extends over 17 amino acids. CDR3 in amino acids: CASSQEAGLAGDNEQFF. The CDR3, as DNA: TGTGCCAGCAGCCAAGAGGCGGGACTAGCGGGAGACAATGAGCAGTTCTTC.

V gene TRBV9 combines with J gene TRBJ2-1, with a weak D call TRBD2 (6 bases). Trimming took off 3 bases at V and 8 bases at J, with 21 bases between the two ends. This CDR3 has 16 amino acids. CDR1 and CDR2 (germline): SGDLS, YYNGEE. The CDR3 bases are TGTGCCAGCAGCGCAAAAGCACTAGCAGTGTTCTATGAGCAGTTCTTC. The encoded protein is CASSAKALAVFYEQFF.

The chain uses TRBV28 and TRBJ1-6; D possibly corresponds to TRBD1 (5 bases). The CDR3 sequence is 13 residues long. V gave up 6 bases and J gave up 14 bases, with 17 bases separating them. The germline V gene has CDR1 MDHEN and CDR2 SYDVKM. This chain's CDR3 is CASSSGRRLALHF. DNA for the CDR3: TGTGCCAGCAGCTCGGGACGGCGTCTAGCCCTCCACTTT.

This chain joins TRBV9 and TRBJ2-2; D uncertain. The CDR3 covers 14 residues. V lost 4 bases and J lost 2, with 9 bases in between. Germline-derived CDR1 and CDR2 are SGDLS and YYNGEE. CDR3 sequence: CASSSSINTGELFF. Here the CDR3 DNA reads TGTGCCAGCAGCTCTTCAATTAACACCGGGGAGCTGTTTTTT.

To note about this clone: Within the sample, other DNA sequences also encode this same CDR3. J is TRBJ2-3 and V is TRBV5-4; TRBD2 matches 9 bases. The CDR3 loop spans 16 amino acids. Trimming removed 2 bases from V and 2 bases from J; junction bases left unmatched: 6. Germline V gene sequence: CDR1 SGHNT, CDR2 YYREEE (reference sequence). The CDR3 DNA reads TGTGCCAGCAGCTTAGGGCTAGCGGGGTCCACAGATACGCAGTATTTT. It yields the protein CASSLGLAGSTDTQYF.

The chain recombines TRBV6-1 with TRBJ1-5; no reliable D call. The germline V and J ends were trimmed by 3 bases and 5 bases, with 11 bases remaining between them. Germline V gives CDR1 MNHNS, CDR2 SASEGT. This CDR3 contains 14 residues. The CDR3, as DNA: TGTGCCAGCAGTGAGGACGGCAGCTATCAGCCCCAGCATTTT. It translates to CASSEDGSYQPQHF.

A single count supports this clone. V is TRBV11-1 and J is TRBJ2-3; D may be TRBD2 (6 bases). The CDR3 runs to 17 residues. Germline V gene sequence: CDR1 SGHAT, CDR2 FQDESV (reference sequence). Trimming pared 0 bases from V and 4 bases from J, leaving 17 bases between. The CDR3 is CASSLADFGGGSDTQYF. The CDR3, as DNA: TGTGCCAGCAGCTTAGCGGACTTTGGGGGAGGCTCAGATACGCAGTATTTT.

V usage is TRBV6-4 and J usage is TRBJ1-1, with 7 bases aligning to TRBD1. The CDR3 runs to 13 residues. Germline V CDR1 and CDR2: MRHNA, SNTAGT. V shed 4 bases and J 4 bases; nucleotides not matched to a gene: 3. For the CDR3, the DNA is TGTGCCAGCAGTGCCAACAGGGGCACTGAAGCTTTCTTT. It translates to CASSANRGTEAFF.

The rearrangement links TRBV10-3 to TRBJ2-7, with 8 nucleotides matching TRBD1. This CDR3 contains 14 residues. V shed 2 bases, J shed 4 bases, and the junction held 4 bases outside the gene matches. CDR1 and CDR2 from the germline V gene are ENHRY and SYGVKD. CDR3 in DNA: TGTGCCATCAGTGAGGGGACAGGCCCATACGAGCAGTACTTC. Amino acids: CAISEGTGPYEQYF.

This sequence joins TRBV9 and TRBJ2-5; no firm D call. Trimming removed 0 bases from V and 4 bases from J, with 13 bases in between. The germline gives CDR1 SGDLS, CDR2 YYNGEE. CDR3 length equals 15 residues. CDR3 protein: CASSVGPLPPETQYF. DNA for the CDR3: TGTGCCAGCAGCGTAGGACCCCTCCCCCCAGAGACCCAGTACTTC.

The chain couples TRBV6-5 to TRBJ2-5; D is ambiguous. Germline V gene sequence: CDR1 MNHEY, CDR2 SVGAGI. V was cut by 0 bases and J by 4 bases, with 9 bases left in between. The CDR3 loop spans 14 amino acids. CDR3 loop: CASSYSLGTETQYF. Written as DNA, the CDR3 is TGTGCCAGCAGTTACTCATTAGGAACAGAGACCCAGTACTTC.

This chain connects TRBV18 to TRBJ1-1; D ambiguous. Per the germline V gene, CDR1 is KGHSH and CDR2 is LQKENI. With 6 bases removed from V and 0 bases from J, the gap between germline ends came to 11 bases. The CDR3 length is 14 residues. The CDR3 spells CASSSGLVNTEAFF. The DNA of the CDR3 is TGTGCCAGCTCCTCAGGTCTGGTGAACACTGAAGCTTTCTTT.

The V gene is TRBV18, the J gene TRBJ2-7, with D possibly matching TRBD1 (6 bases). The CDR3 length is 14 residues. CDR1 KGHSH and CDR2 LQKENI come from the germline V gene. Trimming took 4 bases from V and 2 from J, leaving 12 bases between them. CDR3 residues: CASSQGVVAYEQYF. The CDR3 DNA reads TGTGCCAGCTCACAGGGGGTTGTCGCCTACGAGCAGTACTTC.

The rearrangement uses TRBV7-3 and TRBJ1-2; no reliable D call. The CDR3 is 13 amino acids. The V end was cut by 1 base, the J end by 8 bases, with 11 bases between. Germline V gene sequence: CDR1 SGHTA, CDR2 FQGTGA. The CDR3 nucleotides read TGTGCCAGCAGCTTAAACGTCGGGGAAGGCTACACCTTC. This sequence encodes CASSLNVGEGYTF.